This T cell receptor (beta chain) appears in the sequencing data of a study of blood T cell repertoires in COVID-19. Study as a whole: T cells, B-cell-depleted T cells, or PBMCs provided the cDNA or gDNA that served as material.

This CDR3 spans 13 amino acids. Germline CDR1 SEHNR, CDR2 FQNEAQ (reference sequence). The V segment lost 5 bases and the J segment 7 bases; nucleotides outside the gene matches: 5. Some clones are missing from TCRdb's copy, which holds only in-frame ones; the method was immunoSEQ multiplex PCR. The sample carries some 380,000 clones, 90% recorded once. J is TRBJ1-1 and V is TRBV7-9, with 9 bases identical to TRBD1. Sequencing was performed on peripheral blood. This receptor was identified in a man aged 18 to 30 with active or convalescent COVID-19. The CDR3 nucleotides read TGTGCCAGCAGCGAAGTGGGACAGGGTGAAGCTTTCTTT. Its protein product is CASSEVGQGEAFF.